This TCR beta chain was documented in a study of cytomegalovirus exposure and HLA in healthy donors. Overall study results and limits: Some V segments could not be told apart, so they were left out, TRBV6-2 and TRBV6-3 among them. Available immune exposure information covered CMV serostatus only. One cluster of highly shared sequence variants probably arose as a sequencing artifact.

V lost 7 bases and J 3 bases, leaving 12 bases between the germline ends. The germline CDR1 and CDR2 sequences are MNHNY and SVGAGI (reference sequence). This CDR3 contains 13 residues. Of note for this clone: As yet, its antigen is unknown.

Primers for the PCR totalled 60 Vbeta and 13 Jbeta. Assay: immunoSEQ multiplex PCR; the TCRdb copy retains only in-frame clones and omits some. The table records approximately 110,000 clones, around 80% of them present only once. J is TRBJ1-1 and V is TRBV6-6; D is perhaps TRBD1 (5 bases). The source material was PBMCs. The clonotype comes from a woman aged 18-29 years in good health and CMV-seropositive. In nucleotides, the CDR3 is TGTGCCAGCAATCTTGGGGGGGACACTGAAGCTTTCTTT. Amino acids: CASNLGGDTEAFF.